A single sample gave rise to the 4 T cell receptor beta chains below, sequenced in a study of cytomegalovirus exposure and HLA in healthy donors (dated by TCRdb to about 2017). The library was generated by the immunoSEQ multiplex PCR assay. In its TCRdb copy, this immuneACCESS table keeps in-frame sequences only and misses some clones. Where compared with another copy, unresolved V genes explain less than half of these, and the others have no known cause. Counted in this sample were 100,000 to 150,000 clones; 70% to 90% of them appeared once. The top ten clones comprise more than 1.5% of the sample. Material for sequencing was PBMCs. The origin of the receptors is a man between 18 and 29 years old in good health and CMV-seronegative.

The chain is built from TRBV7-6 and TRBJ2-1; TRBD2 aligns across 8 bases. This CDR3 spans 17 amino acids. In germline, CDR1 is SGHVS, CDR2 FNYEAQ. V trimming: 5 bases; J trimming: 8 bases; junction bases outside the gene matches: 17. CDR3 DNA sequence: TGTGCCAGCAGCACCAGACAATCCAGCGGGAGTATGGATGAGCAGTTCTTC. Translated, it gives CASSTRQSSGSMDEQFF.

V is TRBV28 and J is TRBJ2-2, with TRBD1 matching 8 bases. V lost 3 bases to trimming and J lost 7 bases; unmatched junction nucleotides: 10. The germline V gene has CDR1 MDHEN and CDR2 SYDVKM. This CDR3 is built from 16 residues. In nucleotides, the CDR3 is TGTGCCAGCAGTTTTAGGGCAGGGGGCCTCAGCGGGGAGCTGTTTTTT. It codes for CASSFRAGGLSGELFF. Full variable domain (rest looked up from reference TRBV28 and TRBJ2-2): DVKVTQSSRYLVKRTGEKVFLECVQDMDHENMFWYRQDPGLGLRLIYFSYDVKMKEKGDIPEGYSVSREKKERFSLILESASTNQTSMYLCASSFRAGGLSGELFFGEGSRLTVL.

The chain links TRBV6-5 to TRBJ1-3, with D possibly being TRBD1 (6 bases). Trimming pared 2 bases from V and 2 bases from J, leaving 10 bases between. Per germline, CDR1 MNHEY and CDR2 SVGAGI. The CDR3 length is 15 residues. The CDR3 here is CASSYGGGPGNTIYF. The CDR3 DNA follows: TGTGCCAGCAGTTACGGGGGGGGCCCTGGAAACACCATATATTTT.

The chain's CDR3 is CASSLGDTGELFF. Written as DNA, the CDR3 is TGTGCCAGCAGCTTAGGAGACACCGGGGAGCTGTTTTTT. The J gene is TRBJ2-2, the V gene TRBV11-3; D gene unclear. Germline loops: CDR1 SGHNT, CDR2 YENEEA. V gave up 1 base and J gave up 3 bases, with 3 bases separating them. The CDR3 consists of 13 residues.